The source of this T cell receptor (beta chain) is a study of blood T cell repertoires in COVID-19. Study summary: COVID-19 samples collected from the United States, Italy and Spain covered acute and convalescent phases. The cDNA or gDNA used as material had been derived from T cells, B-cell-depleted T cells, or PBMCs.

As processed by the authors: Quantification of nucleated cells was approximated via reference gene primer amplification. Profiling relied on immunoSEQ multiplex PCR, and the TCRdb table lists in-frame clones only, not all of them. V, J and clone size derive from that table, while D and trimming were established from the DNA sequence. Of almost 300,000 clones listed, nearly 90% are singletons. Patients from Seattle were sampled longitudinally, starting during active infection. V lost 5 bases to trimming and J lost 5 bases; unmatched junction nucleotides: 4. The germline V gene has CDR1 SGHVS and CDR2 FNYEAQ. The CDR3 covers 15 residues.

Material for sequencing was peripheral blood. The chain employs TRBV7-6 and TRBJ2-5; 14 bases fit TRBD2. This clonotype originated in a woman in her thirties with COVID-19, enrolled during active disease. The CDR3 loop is CASSRTSGGFETQYF. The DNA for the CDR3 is TGTGCCAGCAGCCGGACTAGCGGGGGGTTTGAGACCCAGTACTTC.